A single T cell receptor (beta chain) is shown here with its context. This entry is derived from a study of control samples from healthy donors and cancer patients. The CDR3 consists of 14 residues. The germline CDR1 and CDR2 sequences are SGHNT and YYREEE (reference sequence). V was trimmed by 9 bases and J by 1 base, leaving 16 bases between them. Using immunoSEQ multiplex PCR, the repertoire was profiled, and TCRdb retains in-frame clones only, with some absent. The data contain about 160,000 clones, roughly 94% of them seen just once; the ten biggest clones take up approximately 15%. The genes are TRBV5-4 and TRBJ1-2; TRBD1 is a possible D gene (6 bases). The sample was PBMCs. The TCR was taken from a man in his fifties or sixties with colorectal cancer. The CDR3: CAKKRGEINYGYTF. Here the CDR3 DNA reads TGTGCCAAAAAGAGGGGGGAAATTAACTATGGCTACACCTTC.